This T cell receptor (beta chain) was documented in a study of shared clonotypes between healthy human individuals. This clone was picked up a small number of times. The antigen is undetermined. Germline V lookup: CDR1 MNHNS, CDR2 SASEGT. V gave up 4 bases and J gave up 7 bases, with 11 bases separating them. CDR3 size: 13 residues. This table comes from immunoSEQ multiplex PCR, and its TCRdb copy is limited to in-frame clones, with some not included. The data contain 800,000 to 1,200,000 clones, roughly 74% of them seen just once; the ten biggest clones take up 0.52%. The donor cohort consisted entirely of Caucasian adults residing in Nashville, Tennessee. Notes on the study in general: Relative to memory subsets, naive subsets generally showed larger estimated richness.

The clonotype originates from a man younger than 35 in good health. Some clones in this sample may be carry-over from other donors' samples. Sequenced sample: memory CD4+ T cells from PBMCs. The subset denotes: CD45RA-negative fraction. The J gene is TRBJ1-5, the V gene TRBV6-1; no definite D call. As DNA, the CDR3 is TGTGCCAGCAGTGTGGAGGCGCGGCAGCCCCAGCATTTT. It codes for CASSVEARQPQHF.